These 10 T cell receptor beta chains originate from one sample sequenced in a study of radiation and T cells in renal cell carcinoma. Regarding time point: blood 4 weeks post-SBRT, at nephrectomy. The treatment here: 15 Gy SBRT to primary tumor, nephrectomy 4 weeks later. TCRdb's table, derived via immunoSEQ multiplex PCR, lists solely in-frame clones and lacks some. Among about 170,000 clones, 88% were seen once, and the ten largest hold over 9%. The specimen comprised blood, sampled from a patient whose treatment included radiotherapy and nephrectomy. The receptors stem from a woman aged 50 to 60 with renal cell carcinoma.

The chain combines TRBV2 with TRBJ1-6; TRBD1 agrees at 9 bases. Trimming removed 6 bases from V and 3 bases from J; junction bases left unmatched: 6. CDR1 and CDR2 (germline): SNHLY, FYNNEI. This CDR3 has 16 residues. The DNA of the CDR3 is TGTGCCAGCAGCGGGGACAGGGCCAGCTATAATTCACCCCTCCACTTT. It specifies CASSGDRASYNSPLHF.

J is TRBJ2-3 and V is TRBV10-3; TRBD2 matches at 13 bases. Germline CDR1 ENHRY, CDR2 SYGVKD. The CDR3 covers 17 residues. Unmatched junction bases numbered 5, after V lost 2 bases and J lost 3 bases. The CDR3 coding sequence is TGTGCCATCAGTGAGGGAAAGACTAGCGGGGGGACAGATACGCAGTATTTT. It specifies CAISEGKTSGGTDTQYF.

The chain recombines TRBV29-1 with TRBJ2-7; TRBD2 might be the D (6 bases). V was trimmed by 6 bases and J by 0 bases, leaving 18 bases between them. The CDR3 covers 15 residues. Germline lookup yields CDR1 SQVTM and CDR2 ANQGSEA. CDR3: CSVAGSSDNSYEQYF. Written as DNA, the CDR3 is TGCAGCGTCGCGGGGTCGAGTGATAACTCCTACGAGCAGTACTTC.

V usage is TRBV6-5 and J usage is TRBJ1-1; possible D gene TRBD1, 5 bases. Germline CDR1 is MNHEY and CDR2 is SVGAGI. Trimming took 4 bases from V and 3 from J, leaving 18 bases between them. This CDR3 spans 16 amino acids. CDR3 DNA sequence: TGTGCCAGCAGTTTGGGTGGTGGGGCGAGGGACACTGAAGCTTTCTTT. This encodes CASSLGGGARDTEAFF.

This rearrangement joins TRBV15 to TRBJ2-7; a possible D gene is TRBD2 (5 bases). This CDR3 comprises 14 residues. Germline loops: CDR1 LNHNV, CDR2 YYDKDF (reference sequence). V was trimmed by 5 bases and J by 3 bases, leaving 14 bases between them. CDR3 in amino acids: CATSPSGLIYEQYF. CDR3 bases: TGTGCCACCAGCCCATCGGGGTTGATCTACGAGCAGTACTTC.

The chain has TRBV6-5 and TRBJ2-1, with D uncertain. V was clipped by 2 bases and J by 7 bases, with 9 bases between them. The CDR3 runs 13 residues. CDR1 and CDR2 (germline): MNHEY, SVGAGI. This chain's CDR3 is CASSYDLRNEQFF. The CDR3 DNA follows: TGTGCCAGCAGTTACGATTTGAGAAATGAGCAGTTCTTC.

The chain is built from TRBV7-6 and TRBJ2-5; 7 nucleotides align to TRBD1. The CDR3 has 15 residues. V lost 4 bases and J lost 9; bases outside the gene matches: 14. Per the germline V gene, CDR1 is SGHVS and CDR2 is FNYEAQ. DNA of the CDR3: TGTGCCAGCAGCTCCCCACTACACTCCCAGGGGGCCCAGTACTTC. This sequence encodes CASSSPLHSQGAQYF.

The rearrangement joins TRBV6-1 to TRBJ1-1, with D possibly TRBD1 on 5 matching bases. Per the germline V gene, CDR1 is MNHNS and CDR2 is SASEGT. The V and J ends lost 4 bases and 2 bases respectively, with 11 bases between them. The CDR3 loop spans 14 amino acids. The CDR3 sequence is CASSVRQTNTEAFF. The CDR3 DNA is TGTGCCAGCAGTGTAAGACAGACAAACACTGAAGCTTTCTTT.

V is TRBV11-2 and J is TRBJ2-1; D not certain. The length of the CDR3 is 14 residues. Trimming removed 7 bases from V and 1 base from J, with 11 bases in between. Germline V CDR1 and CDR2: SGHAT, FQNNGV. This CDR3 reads CASTLQGSYNEQFF. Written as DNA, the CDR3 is TGTGCCAGCACACTCCAAGGGTCCTACAATGAGCAGTTCTTC.

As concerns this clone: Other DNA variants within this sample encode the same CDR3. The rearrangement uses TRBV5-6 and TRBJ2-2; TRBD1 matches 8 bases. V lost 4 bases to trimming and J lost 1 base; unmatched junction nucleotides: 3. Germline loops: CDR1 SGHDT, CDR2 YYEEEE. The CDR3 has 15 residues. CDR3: CASSPGTGNTGELFF. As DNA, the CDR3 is TGTGCCAGCAGCCCGGGGACAGGGAACACCGGGGAGCTGTTTTTT.